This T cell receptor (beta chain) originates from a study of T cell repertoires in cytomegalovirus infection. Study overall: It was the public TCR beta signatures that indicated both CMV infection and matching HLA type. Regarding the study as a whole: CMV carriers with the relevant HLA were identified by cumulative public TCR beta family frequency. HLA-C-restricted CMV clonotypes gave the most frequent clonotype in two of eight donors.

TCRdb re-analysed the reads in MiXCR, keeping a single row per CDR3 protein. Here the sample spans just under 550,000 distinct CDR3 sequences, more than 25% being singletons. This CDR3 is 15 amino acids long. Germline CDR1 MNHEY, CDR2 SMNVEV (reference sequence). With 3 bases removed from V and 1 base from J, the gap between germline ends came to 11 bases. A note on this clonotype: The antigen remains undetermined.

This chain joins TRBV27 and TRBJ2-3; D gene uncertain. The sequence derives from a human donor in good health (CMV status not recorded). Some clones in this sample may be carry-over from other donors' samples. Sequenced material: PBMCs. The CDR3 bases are TGTGCCAGCAGTTTCAAGGGAAGTGGCACAGATACGCAGTATTTT. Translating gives CASSFKGSGTDTQYF.